This TCR beta chain emerged from a study of cytomegalovirus exposure and HLA in healthy donors. Both 60 Vbeta primers and 13 Jbeta primers went into the PCR. Sequenced by immunoSEQ multiplex PCR; TCRdb stores in-frame clones only, minus some. This table holds about 140,000 clones, roughly 80% found once. Study findings and constraints: As a later analysis showed, several of the most significant clusters appeared to be linked to common viral pathogens. Donor immune exposure was known only as CMV serostatus. The study assumed roughly uniform donor sequencing depth for presence/absence analyses.

A note on this clone: What it recognizes is unknown.

Germline CDR1 SGHRS, CDR2 YFSETQ. Unmatched junction bases numbered 9, after V lost 4 bases and J lost 4 bases. This CDR3 comprises 16 residues. The specimen sequenced was PBMCs. The clonotype originates from a woman aged 40 to 49 in good health and CMV-seronegative. The V call is TRBV5-1, the J call TRBJ2-2; 8 bases agree with TRBD2. The CDR3 here is CASSPLGLAGTGELFF. The DNA for the CDR3 is TGCGCCAGCAGCCCTCTTGGACTAGCAGGCACCGGGGAGCTGTTTTTT.